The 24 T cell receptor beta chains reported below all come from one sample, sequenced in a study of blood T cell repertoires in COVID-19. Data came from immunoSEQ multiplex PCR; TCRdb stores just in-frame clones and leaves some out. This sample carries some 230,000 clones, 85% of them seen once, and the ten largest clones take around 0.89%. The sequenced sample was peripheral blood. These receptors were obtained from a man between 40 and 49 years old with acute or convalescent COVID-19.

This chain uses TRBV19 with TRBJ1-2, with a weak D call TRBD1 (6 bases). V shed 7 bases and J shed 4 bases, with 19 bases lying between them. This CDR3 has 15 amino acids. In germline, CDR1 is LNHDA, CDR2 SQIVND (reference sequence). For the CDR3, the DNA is TGTGCCAGTACGCCAGGGCCCTTCAGGGGCTATGGCTACACCTTC. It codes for CASTPGPFRGYGYTF.

The DNA for the CDR3 is TGTGCCAGCAGCTCGTCTACAGGGGGCCTGGTCACTGAAGCTTTCTTT. Protein sequence: CASSSSTGGLVTEAFF. The chain combines TRBV7-3 with TRBJ1-1; TRBD1 matches 9 bases. V dropped 4 bases and J dropped 4; count of bases not matched to a gene: 10. This CDR3 has 16 residues. Germline values: CDR1 SGHTA, CDR2 FQGTGA.

The CDR3, as DNA: TGTGCCAGTAGGGCCGGGACAGGGTTCTATGGCTACACCTTC. Translated, it gives CASRAGTGFYGYTF. This chain uses TRBV19 with TRBJ1-2; 9 positions match TRBD1. J lost 4 bases, V lost 6 bases, and 6 bases had no gene match. The germline V gene encodes CDR1 LNHDA and CDR2 SQIVND (reference sequence). This CDR3 has 14 amino acids.

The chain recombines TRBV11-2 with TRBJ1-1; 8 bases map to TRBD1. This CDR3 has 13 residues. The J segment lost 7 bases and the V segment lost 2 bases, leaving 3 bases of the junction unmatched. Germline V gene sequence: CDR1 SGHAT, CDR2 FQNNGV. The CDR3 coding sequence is TGTGCCAGCAGCTTAAACAGGGGGTTTGAAGCTTTCTTT. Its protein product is CASSLNRGFEAFF.

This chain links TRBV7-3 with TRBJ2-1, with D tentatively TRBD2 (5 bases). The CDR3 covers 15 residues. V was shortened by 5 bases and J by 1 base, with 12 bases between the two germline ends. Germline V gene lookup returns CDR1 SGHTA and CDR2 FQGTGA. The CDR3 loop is CASSPGRGSYNEQFF. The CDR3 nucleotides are TGTGCCAGCAGCCCCGGACGGGGATCCTACAATGAGCAGTTCTTC.

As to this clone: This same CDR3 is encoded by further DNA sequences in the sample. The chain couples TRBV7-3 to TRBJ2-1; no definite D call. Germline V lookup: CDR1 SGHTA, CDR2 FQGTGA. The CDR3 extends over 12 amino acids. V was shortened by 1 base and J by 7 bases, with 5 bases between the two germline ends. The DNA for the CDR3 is TGTGCCAGCAGCTTAAACTCAAATGAGCAGTTCTTC. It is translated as CASSLNSNEQFF.

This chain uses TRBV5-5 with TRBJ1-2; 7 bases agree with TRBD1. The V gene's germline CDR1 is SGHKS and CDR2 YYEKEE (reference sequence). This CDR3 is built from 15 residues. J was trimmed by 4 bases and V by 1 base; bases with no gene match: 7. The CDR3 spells CASSLPTGEIYGYTF. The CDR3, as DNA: TGTGCCAGCAGCTTGCCAACAGGGGAGATCTATGGCTACACCTTC.

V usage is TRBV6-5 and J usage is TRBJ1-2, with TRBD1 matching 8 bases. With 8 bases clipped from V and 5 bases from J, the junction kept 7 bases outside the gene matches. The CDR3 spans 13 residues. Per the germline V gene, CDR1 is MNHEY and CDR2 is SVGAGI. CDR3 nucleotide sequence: TGTGCCAGCGGACAGGGCCAAACTTATGGCTACACCTTC. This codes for CASGQGQTYGYTF.

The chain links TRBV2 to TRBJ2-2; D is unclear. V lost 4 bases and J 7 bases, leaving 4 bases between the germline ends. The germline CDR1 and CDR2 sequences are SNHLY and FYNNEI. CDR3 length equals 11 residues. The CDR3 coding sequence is TGTGCCAGCAGTGTCATCGGGGAGCTGTTTTTT. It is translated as CASSVIGELFF.

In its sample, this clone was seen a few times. CDR3: CASSLISVSGGSTDTQYF. The CDR3 nucleotides read TGTGCCAGCAGCTTAATTTCCGTTAGCGGGGGCTCCACAGATACGCAGTATTTT. This chain links TRBV7-8 with TRBJ2-3, with 9 bases lining up with TRBD2. Trimming took 2 bases from V and 2 from J; bases not matched to a gene: 11. CDR3 length: 18 residues. Germline-derived CDR1 and CDR2 are SGHVS and FQNEAQ.

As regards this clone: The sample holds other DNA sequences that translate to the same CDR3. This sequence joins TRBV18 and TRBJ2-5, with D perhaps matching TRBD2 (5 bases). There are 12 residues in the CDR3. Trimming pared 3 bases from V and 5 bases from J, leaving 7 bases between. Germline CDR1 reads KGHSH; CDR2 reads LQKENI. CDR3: CASSPSSETQYF. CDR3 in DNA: TGTGCCAGCTCACCTTCTAGCGAGACCCAGTACTTC.

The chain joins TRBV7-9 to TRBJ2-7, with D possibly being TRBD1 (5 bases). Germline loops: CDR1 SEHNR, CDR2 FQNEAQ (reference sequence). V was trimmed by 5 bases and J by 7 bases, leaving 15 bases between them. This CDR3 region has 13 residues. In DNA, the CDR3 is TGTGCCAGCAGCCGAGACACCCGACAGGAGCAGTACTTC. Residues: CASSRDTRQEQYF.

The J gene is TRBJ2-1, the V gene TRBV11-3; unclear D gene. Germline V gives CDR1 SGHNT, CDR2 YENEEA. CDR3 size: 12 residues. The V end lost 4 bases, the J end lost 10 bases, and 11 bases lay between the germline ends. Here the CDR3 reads CASSSLTGEQFF. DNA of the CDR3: TGTGCCAGCAGCTCGTTGACTGGGGAGCAGTTCTTC.

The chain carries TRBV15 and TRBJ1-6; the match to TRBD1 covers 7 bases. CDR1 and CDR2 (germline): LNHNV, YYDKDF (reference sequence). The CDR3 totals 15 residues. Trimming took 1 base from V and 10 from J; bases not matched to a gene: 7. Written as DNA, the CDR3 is TGTGCCACCAGCAGAGTTCGGCAGGGGGACTCACCCCTCCACTTT. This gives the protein CATSRVRQGDSPLHF.

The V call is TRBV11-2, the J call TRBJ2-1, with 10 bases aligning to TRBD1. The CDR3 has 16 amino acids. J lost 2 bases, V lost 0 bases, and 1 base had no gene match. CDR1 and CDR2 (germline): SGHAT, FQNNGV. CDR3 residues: CASSLEGQGTYNEQFF. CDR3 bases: TGTGCCAGCAGCTTAGAGGGACAGGGGACCTACAATGAGCAGTTCTTC.

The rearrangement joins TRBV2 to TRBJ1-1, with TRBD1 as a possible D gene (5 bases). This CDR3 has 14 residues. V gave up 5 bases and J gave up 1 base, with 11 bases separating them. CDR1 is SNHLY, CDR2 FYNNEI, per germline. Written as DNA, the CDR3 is TGTGCCAGCAGTTTATTTACAGGGAACACTGAAGCTTTCTTT. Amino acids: CASSLFTGNTEAFF.

The CDR3 sequence is CASSPSGERVTDTQYF. The CDR3 nucleotides read TGTGCCAGCAGTCCCAGCGGGGAGCGGGTCACAGATACGCAGTATTTT. J is TRBJ2-3 and V is TRBV5-5; TRBD2 matches at 7 bases. The CDR3 sequence is 16 residues long. Germline values: CDR1 SGHKS, CDR2 YYEKEE (reference sequence). V dropped 5 bases and J dropped 2; count of bases not matched to a gene: 11.

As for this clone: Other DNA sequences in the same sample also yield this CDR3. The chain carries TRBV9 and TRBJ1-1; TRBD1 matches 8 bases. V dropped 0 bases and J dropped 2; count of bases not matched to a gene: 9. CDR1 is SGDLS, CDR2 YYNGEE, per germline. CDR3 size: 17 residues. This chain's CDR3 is CASSVAIQGAGNTEAFF. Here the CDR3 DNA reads TGTGCCAGCAGCGTAGCAATTCAGGGGGCGGGAAACACTGAAGCTTTCTTT.

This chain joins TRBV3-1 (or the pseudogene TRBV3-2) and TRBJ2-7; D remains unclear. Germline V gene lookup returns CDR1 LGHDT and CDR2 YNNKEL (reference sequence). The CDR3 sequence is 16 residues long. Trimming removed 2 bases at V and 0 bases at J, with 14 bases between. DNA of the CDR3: TGTGCCAGCAGCCAAACTATATCAGTCAGCTCCTACGAGCAGTACTTC. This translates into CASSQTISVSSYEQYF.

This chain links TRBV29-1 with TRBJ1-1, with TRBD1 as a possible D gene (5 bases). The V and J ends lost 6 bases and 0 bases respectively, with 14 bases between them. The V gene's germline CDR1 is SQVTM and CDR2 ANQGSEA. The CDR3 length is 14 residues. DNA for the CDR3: TGCAGCGTCGAGCGACAGACAATGAACACTGAAGCTTTCTTT. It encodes CSVERQTMNTEAFF.

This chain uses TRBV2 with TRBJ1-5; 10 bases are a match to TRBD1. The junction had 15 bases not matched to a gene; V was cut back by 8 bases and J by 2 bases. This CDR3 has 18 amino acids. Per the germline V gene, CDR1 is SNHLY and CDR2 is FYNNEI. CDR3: CASRETGGLIVGNQPQHF. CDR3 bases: TGTGCCAGCCGCGAGACAGGGGGCCTAATAGTGGGCAATCAGCCCCAGCATTTT.

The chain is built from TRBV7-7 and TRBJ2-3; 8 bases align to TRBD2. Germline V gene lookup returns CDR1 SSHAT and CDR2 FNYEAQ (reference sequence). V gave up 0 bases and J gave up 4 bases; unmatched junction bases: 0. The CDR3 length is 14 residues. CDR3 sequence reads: CASSLASGADTQYF. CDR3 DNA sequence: TGTGCCAGCAGCTTAGCTAGCGGGGCAGATACGCAGTATTTT.

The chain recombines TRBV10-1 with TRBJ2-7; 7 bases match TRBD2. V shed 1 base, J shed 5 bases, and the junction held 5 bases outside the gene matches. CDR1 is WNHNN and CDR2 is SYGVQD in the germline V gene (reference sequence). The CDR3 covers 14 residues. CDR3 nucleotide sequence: TGCGCCAGCAGTGAGTTCGCAGGGAGGGACGAGCAGTACTTC. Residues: CASSEFAGRDEQYF.

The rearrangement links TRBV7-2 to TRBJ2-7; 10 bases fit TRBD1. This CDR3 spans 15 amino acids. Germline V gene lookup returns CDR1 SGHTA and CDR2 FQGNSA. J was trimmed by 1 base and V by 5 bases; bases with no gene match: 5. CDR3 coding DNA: TGTGCCAGCAGCCGCACGGGACAGGGGTCCTACGAGCAGTACTTC. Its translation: CASSRTGQGSYEQYF.